This is a list of T cell receptor beta chains from one sample in a study of OX40 agonist ivuxolimab in advanced cancers. Generated by immunoSEQ multiplex PCR, the TCRdb table keeps only in-frame clones and is missing some. This table has over 80,000 clones, less than 90% appearing once. The sample consisted of CD4+ or CD8+ T cells sorted from blood, taken in a trial of the OX40 agonist ivuxolimab. These receptors originate from an adult with an advanced solid tumor such as melanoma, head and neck, liver or kidney cancer. Each CDR3 is given with its conserved first and last residue. Fields, in order: V gene, J gene, clone size, D gene, CDR3 protein, CDR3 DNA. A D gene is named only where the DNA matches it firmly. For some rows the clone size is stated as once, few or many, or as a class when expanded; others skip it.

>TRBV7-9|TRBJ2-5|once|NA
CASSLVVLRGEETQYF
TGTGCCAGCAGCTTAGTTGTACTACGGGGAGAAGAGACCCAGTACTTC
>TRBV11-3|TRBJ2-1|NA|NA
CASSPTFRDYNEQFF
TGTGCCAGCAGCCCCACTTTCCGGGACTACAATGAGCAGTTCTTC
>TRBV7-8|TRBJ1-1|NA|TRBD1
CASSLTGTANTEAFF
TGTGCCAGCAGCTTAACCGGGACAGCGAACACTGAAGCTTTCTTT
>TRBV7-6|TRBJ2-7|NA|TRBD2
CASSLGTSVYEQYF
TGTGCCAGCAGCTTAGGAACTAGCGTCTACGAGCAGTACTTC
>TRBV5-1|TRBJ2-5|NA|NA
CASSRYSTQETQYF
TGCGCCAGCAGCCGTTACTCCACCCAAGAGACCCAGTACTTC
>TRBV19|TRBJ2-5|NA|TRBD1
CASSIGNRGRVETQYF
TGTGCCAGTAGTATAGGTAACAGGGGGCGCGTAGAGACCCAGTACTTC
>TRBV7-3|TRBJ2-1|NA|NA
CASSLTSGSPEQFF
TGTGCCAGCAGCTTAACGTCAGGGTCACCCGAGCAGTTCTTC
>TRBV7-2|TRBJ2-7|NA|NA
CASSSGGGVYEQYF
TGTGCCAGCAGCAGCGGAGGGGGCGTCTACGAGCAGTACTTC
>TRBV30|TRBJ1-6|NA|NA
CAWSFLGMNNSPLHF
TGTGCCTGGAGTTTCCTCGGGATGAATAATTCACCCCTCCACTTT
>TRBV7-9|TRBJ1-2|NA|TRBD1
CASSLGGTEANYGYTF
TGTGCCAGCAGCTTAGGGGGGACAGAAGCTAACTATGGCTACACCTTC
>TRBV18|TRBJ2-1|NA|TRBD1
CASSLRQGYNEQFF
TGTGCCAGCTCACTCCGACAGGGGTACAATGAGCAGTTCTTC
>TRBV4-1|TRBJ1-1|NA|NA
CASSQSWEGVNTEAFF
TGCGCCAGCAGCCAAAGCTGGGAAGGCGTCAACACTGAAGCTTTCTTT
>TRBV11-2|TRBJ2-1|once|TRBD1
CASSFGQGAYNEQFF
TGTGCCAGCAGCTTTGGACAGGGGGCCTACAATGAGCAGTTCTTC
>TRBV18|TRBJ1-1|NA|NA
CASSPWGTEAFF
TGTGCCAGCTCACCATGGGGTACTGAAGCTTTCTTT
>TRBV4-1|TRBJ1-2|NA|NA
CASSQPGVNGYTF
TGCGCCAGCAGCCAACCGGGAGTAAATGGCTACACCTTC
>TRBV6-5|TRBJ1-1|NA|NA
CASSYDGNPRGEAFF
TGTGCCAGCAGTTACGATGGGAACCCGAGGGGTGAAGCTTTCTTT
>TRBV4-2|TRBJ2-1|NA|TRBD1
CASSQTGSAGYNEQFF
TGTGCCAGCAGCCAGACAGGGTCCGCCGGCTACAATGAGCAGTTCTTC
>TRBV10-3|TRBJ1-5|NA|NA
CAIKGDSNQPQHF
TGTGCCATCAAAGGGGATAGCAATCAGCCCCAGCATTTT
>TRBV25-1|TRBJ1-2|medium-sized|TRBD1
CASSERGTGGSSYGYTF
TGTGCCAGCAGTGAAAGGGGGACAGGCGGTAGTAGCTATGGCTACACCTTC
>TRBV2|TRBJ1-5|NA|NA
CASNWFSQGTNNQPQHF
TGTGCCAGCAATTGGTTTAGTCAGGGTACTAACAATCAGCCCCAGCATTTT
>TRBV5-6|TRBJ2-7|once|TRBD1
CASSPRQGSYEQYF
TGTGCCAGCAGCCCCCGACAGGGATCCTACGAGCAGTACTTC
>TRBV27|TRBJ2-1|NA|NA
CASSPGNPLNEQFF
TGTGCCAGCAGCCCCGGGAACCCCCTCAATGAGCAGTTCTTC
>TRBV5-6|TRBJ1-1|NA|NA
CASSLARRTEAFF
TGTGCCAGCAGCTTGGCGAGGAGAACTGAAGCTTTCTTT
>TRBV9|TRBJ1-6|once|TRBD1
CASSVGGTGSSYNSPLHF
TGTGCCAGCAGCGTAGGTGGGACAGGGAGCTCCTATAATTCACCCCTCCACTTT
>TRBV13|TRBJ2-7|NA|TRBD2
CASSTWTSGSSYEQYF
TGTGCCAGCAGCACCTGGACTAGCGGGAGCTCCTACGAGCAGTACTTC
>TRBV2|TRBJ2-1|NA|NA
CASSEAPVGSYNEQFF
TGTGCCAGCAGTGAAGCGCCGGTAGGCTCCTACAATGAGCAGTTCTTC
>TRBV7-2|TRBJ2-5|NA|NA
CASSLLETQYF
TGTGCCAGCAGCTTATTAGAGACCCAGTACTTC
>TRBV7-8|TRBJ2-2|NA|NA
CASSLEALGRLNTGELFF
TGTGCCAGCAGCTTAGAAGCCTTGGGACGGCTCAACACCGGGGAGCTGTTTTTT
>TRBV6-6|TRBJ2-7|NA|NA
CASSSKYEQYF
TGTGCCAGCAGTTCCAAGTACGAGCAGTACTTC
>TRBV7-2|TRBJ1-1|NA|NA
CASSLPGGVTTEAFF
TGTGCCAGCAGCTTACCCGGGGGCGTGACGACTGAAGCTTTCTTT
>TRBV30|TRBJ1-2|NA|NA
CAWSVLSDTSLRKGYTF
TGTGCCTGGAGTGTCCTCTCGGACACCTCCCTTAGGAAGGGCTACACCTTC
>TRBV19|TRBJ2-3|few|TRBD1
CASSVGQGSIGDTQYF
TGTGCCAGTAGTGTAGGACAGGGTTCCATTGGAGATACGCAGTATTTT
>TRBV19|TRBJ2-1|few|TRBD2
CASSLAGESGTEQFF
TGTGCCAGTAGTTTAGCGGGAGAATCGGGAACTGAGCAGTTCTTC
>TRBV2|TRBJ2-7|NA|NA
CASSVKREFEQYF
TGTGCCAGCAGCGTAAAGAGGGAGTTCGAGCAGTACTTC
>TRBV9|TRBJ2-5|NA|NA
CASSVAGTLIQETQYF
TGTGCCAGCAGCGTAGCCGGGACTCTAATCCAAGAGACCCAGTACTTC
>TRBV11-2|TRBJ2-7|few|NA
CASSLNGYEQYF
TGTGCCAGCAGCTTAAACGGTTACGAGCAGTACTTC
>TRBV30|TRBJ2-2|NA|NA
CASKRAGLTGELFF
TGTGCCTCCAAAAGGGCAGGTCTGACCGGGGAGCTGTTTTTT
>TRBV7-2|TRBJ1-1|once|NA
CASSLISTGHEAFF
TGTGCCAGCAGCTTAATTTCCACCGGCCATGAAGCTTTCTTT
>TRBV19|TRBJ2-1|NA|TRBD2
CASAVSGGPYNEQFF
TGTGCCAGTGCCGTATCGGGGGGACCTTACAATGAGCAGTTCTTC
>TRBV4-2|TRBJ2-3|NA|NA
CASSQVSGSTDTQYF
TGTGCCAGCAGCCAAGTGTCGGGGAGCACAGATACGCAGTATTTT
>TRBV5-1|TRBJ2-7|once|NA
CASSRGGEYEQYF
TGCGCCAGCAGCCGCGGAGGGGAATACGAGCAGTACTTC
>TRBV4-1|TRBJ1-1|NA|NA
CASSRLEQNTEAFF
TGCGCCAGCAGCCGGCTGGAACAGAACACTGAAGCTTTCTTT
>TRBV13|TRBJ2-5|once|TRBD2
CASSYRLAGGKETQYF
TGTGCCAGCAGCTATCGACTAGCGGGAGGGAAAGAGACCCAGTACTTC
>TRBV4-2|TRBJ2-3|NA|TRBD1
CASSQGQGPTDTQYF
TGTGCCAGCAGCCAAGGACAGGGGCCTACAGATACGCAGTATTTT
>TRBV11-1|TRBJ2-5|NA|TRBD1
CASSLERTGGLGKTQYF
TGTGCCAGCAGCTTAGAACGTACAGGGGGCCTCGGAAAGACCCAGTACTTC
>TRBV7-2|TRBJ2-3|NA|TRBD2
CASSLGGRFTDTQYF
TGTGCCAGCAGCTTGGGCGGGAGATTCACAGATACGCAGTATTTT
>TRBV6-1|TRBJ1-2|NA|NA
CARGGPPYGYTF
TGTGCCAGGGGAGGTCCGCCCTATGGCTACACCTTC
>TRBV29-1|TRBJ1-2|NA|TRBD1
CSVEVSGGYGYTF
TGCAGCGTTGAAGTATCAGGGGGATATGGCTACACCTTC
>TRBV7-9|TRBJ1-5|few|TRBD1
CASSLYDRVPQHF
TGTGCCAGCAGCTTATATGACAGGGTGCCCCAGCATTTT
>TRBV30|TRBJ1-6|NA|NA
CAAGRSSSYNSPLHF
TGTGCCGCCGGACGGTCGAGCTCCTATAATTCACCCCTCCACTTT
>TRBV27|TRBJ2-7|NA|NA
CASSLVGGGDEQYF
TGTGCCAGCAGTTTAGTCGGAGGAGGAGACGAGCAGTACTTC
>TRBV18|TRBJ2-1|NA|NA
CASSPPLREYHNEQFF
TGTGCCAGCTCACCACCGTTACGGGAGTATCACAATGAGCAGTTCTTC
>TRBV6-5|TRBJ2-7|NA|TRBD2
CASSYGSSGSMYEQYF
TGTGCCAGCAGTTACGGCTCTAGCGGGAGTATGTACGAGCAGTACTTC
>TRBV4-3|TRBJ2-1|once|NA
CASSPQMGGGFNEQFF
TGCGCCAGCAGCCCCCAAATGGGAGGGGGATTTAATGAGCAGTTCTTC
>TRBV6-6|TRBJ1-1|NA|NA
CASSYRGSGDDEAFF
TGTGCCAGCAGTTACAGAGGATCCGGGGATGATGAAGCTTTCTTT
>TRBV28|TRBJ1-3|NA|NA
CASRGPGSGNTIYF
TGTGCCAGTCGCGGGCCAGGGTCTGGAAACACCATATATTTT
>TRBV6-6|TRBJ1-3|NA|NA
CASSYDAARPGNTIYF
TGTGCCAGCAGTTATGACGCGGCCCGTCCTGGAAACACCATATATTTT
>TRBV11-2|TRBJ2-1|NA|NA
CASSLGDQGQQFF
TGTGCCAGCAGCTTAGGAGATCAGGGACAGCAGTTCTTC
>TRBV30|TRBJ1-3|once|NA
CAWSVNRVDTIYF
TGTGCCTGGAGTGTAAACAGGGTGGACACCATATATTTT